The clone carrying this T cell receptor (beta chain) has more than one count but fewer than ten. Its antigen is unknown. Mismatch repair deficiency was confirmed in all patients, by PCR or immunohistochemistry. Germline V gene lookup returns CDR1 SGHNT and CDR2 YYREEE (reference sequence). The ends lost 4 bases at V and 0 bases at J; junction bases unmatched: 3. This CDR3 contains 14 residues. TCRdb's table, derived via immunoSEQ multiplex PCR, lists solely in-frame clones and lacks some. Here the sample spans about 68,000 clones, around 73% being singletons. This entry comes from a study of PD-1 blockade in mismatch repair-deficient tumors. Study context: Patients had 12 to 13 mismatch repair-deficient cancer types and were previously treated and progressing. The study, taken as a whole, reports: Tumor-resident clones, often absent from pretreatment blood, expanded after pembrolizumab and then contracted.

This sample comprised peripheral blood, obtained 2 weeks after starting pembrolizumab. This sequence was found in an adult with mismatch repair-deficient cancer. This rearrangement joins TRBV5-4 to TRBJ2-7; the match to TRBD1 covers 8 bases. This CDR3 is CASSAGQGSYEQYF. CDR3 DNA: TGTGCCAGCAGCGCTGGACAGGGCTCCTACGAGCAGTACTTC.